The clone carrying this T cell receptor (beta chain) was seen at least ten times. Antigen unknown. The ends lost 7 bases at V and 4 bases at J; junction bases unmatched: 10. The CDR3 runs to 17 residues. This record comes from a study of blood T cells in healthy people across ages. Findings and caveats of the study: PBMCs that were unsorted prevented a conclusive naive versus antigen-experienced comparison. Long-lived donors exceeded aged donors in naive CD4+ cells and diversity.

Combining a sample-barcoded 5' primer with a J-beta primer mix, a second PCR ran for 7 to 11 cycles. TCRdb re-derived calls from the 5' RACE reads in MiXCR, one entry per CDR3 protein. The repertoire holds 650,000 or so distinct CDR3 sequences, with 45% to 60% as singletons. Specimen: blood. The origin of this receptor is a woman of 80 years or more in good health. The chain carries TRBV12-3 or TRBV12-4 and TRBJ2-1, with 13 bases fitting TRBD2. The CDR3 DNA reads TGTGCCAGCACCCTACGACCGGGACTAGCGGGATACAATGAGCAGTTCTTC. Translation gives CASTLRPGLAGYNEQFF.